The present T cell receptor beta chain was sequenced within a study of technical replicates of blood from four donors. The protocol was immunoSEQ multiplex PCR, while the TCRdb copy is restricted to in-frame clones and leaves out a portion. The sample carries tens of thousands of clones, approximately 96% recorded once. V was cut by 6 bases and J by 8 bases, with 13 bases left in between. Germline loops: CDR1 MNHEY, CDR2 SVGAGI. The CDR3 runs to 12 residues. The chain carries TRBV6-5 and TRBJ2-5; TRBD1 is a possible D gene (6 bases). The source of this sequence is a human donor in good health. Material for sequencing was T cells isolated from PBMCs. The CDR3 loop is CASRPQGNTQYF. The CDR3 DNA reads TGTGCCAGCAGACCCCAGGGGAATACCCAGTACTTC.